The clone carrying this T cell receptor (beta chain) was counted at least ten times. Germline values: CDR1 SGHRS, CDR2 YFSETQ. CDR3 length: 14 residues. V was clipped by 0 bases and J by 11 bases, with 12 bases between them. Each patient went into thyroid surgery without having received any treatment. Using MiXCR, TCRdb re-called clones from the PCR reads. Seen here are over 65,000 clones, roughly an eighth observed once, and the top ten hold around 9%. The data originate from a study of metastatic and nonmetastatic thyroid tumors. The sequence derives from a female donor with papillary thyroid cancer or a benign thyroid nodule (not recorded which). Some clones in this sample may be carry-over from other donors' samples. V usage is TRBV5-1 and J usage is TRBJ1-6; a weak D match, TRBD1 (6 bases). Sequenced sample: tumor tissue. The CDR3 region is CASSLVDSSPPLHF. The CDR3, as DNA: TGCGCCAGCAGCTTGGTGGACAGTTCCCCACCCCTCCACTTT.